These 3 T cell receptor beta chains were all obtained from the same sample, sequenced in a study of tumor-infiltrating lymphocytes in primary liver carcinoma. Both blood RNA, taken from unsorted whole blood, and germline DNA were extracted. Making TCR beta cDNA involved around 520 ng total RNA and a constant-region primer. Construction of TCR beta libraries relied on three successive nested multiplex PCR rounds employing slightly modified ARM-PCR. Amplification in the first two PCR rounds was performed using TRBV1-TRBV30 forward primers and a C-beta reverse primer for around 10 cycles each. TCRdb analysed the multiplex PCR reads with MiXCR anew, one entry per CDR3 protein. This table holds around 330,000 distinct CDR3 sequences, more than 55% found once. Sequences were obtained from peripheral blood. All receptors derive from a man between 40 and 49 years old with primary liver carcinoma and hepatitis B virus infection.

This clonotype turned up a few times. Here the CDR3 DNA reads TGTGCCAGCAGCTTCCCTCTCGGGAACTATGGCTACACCTTC. Its protein is CASSFPLGNYGYTF. The V gene is TRBV7-9, the J gene TRBJ1-2; D uncertain. The CDR3 is made up of 14 amino acids. Germline CDR1 reads SEHNR; CDR2 reads FQNEAQ (reference sequence). The V end lost 3 bases, the J end lost 2 bases, and 10 bases lay between the germline ends.

This clonotype was detected only a few times. J is TRBJ2-1 and V is TRBV10-2; D is unclear. Trimming removed 2 bases from V and 8 bases from J, with 13 bases in between. Germline values: CDR1 WSHSY, CDR2 SAAADI. The CDR3 has 14 residues. The CDR3 here is CASSESSGSYEQFF. The DNA for the CDR3 is TGCGCCAGCAGTGAGAGCTCAGGCAGCTATGAGCAGTTCTTC.

A remark on this clonotype: A clone one base away is much larger, so this may be a read error. The chain uses TRBV6-1 and TRBJ1-1; no firm D call. The V and J ends lost 6 bases and 0 bases respectively, with 11 bases between them. Looked up from germline, CDR1 is MNHNS and CDR2 is SASEGT. The CDR3 is 14 residues long. This CDR3 is CASSKLHLNTEAFF. In DNA form, the CDR3 reads TGTGCCAGCAGCAAATTACATCTGAACACTGAAGCTTTCTTT.